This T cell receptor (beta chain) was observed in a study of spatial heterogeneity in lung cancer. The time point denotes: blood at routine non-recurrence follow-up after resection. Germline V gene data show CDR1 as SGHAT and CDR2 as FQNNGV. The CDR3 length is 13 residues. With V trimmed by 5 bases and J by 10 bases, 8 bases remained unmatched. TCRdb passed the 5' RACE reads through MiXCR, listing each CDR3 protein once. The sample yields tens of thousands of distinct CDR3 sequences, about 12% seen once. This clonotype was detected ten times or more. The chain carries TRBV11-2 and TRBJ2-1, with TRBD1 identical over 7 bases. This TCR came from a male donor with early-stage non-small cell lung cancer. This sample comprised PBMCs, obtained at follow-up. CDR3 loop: CASSRDRSPEQFF. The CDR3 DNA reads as TGTGCCAGCAGCCGGGACAGAAGCCCGGAGCAGTTCTTC.